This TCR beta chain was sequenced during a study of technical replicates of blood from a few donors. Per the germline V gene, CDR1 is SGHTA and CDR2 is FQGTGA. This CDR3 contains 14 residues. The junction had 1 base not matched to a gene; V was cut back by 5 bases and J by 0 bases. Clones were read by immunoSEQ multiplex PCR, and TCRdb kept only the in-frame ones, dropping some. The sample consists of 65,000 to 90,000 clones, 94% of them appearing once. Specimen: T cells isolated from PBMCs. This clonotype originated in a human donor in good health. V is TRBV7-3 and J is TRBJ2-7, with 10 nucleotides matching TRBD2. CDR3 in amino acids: CASSPSGSSYEQYF. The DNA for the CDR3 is TGTGCCAGCAGCCCTAGCGGGAGCTCCTACGAGCAGTACTTC.